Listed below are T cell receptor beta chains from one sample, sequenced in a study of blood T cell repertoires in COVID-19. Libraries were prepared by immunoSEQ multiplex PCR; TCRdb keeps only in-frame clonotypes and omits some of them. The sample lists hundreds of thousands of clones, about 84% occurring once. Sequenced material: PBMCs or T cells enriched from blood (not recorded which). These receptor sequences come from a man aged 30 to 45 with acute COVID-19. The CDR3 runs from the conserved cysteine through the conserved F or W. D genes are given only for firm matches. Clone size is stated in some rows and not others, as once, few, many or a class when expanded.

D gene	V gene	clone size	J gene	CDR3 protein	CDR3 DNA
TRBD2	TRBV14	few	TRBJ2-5	CASSSGLAGSQETQYF	TGTGCCAGCAGCTCGGGACTAGCGGGGTCTCAAGAGACCCAGTACTTC
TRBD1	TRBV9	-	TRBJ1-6	CASSVEEGARNSPLHF	TGTGCCAGCAGCGTAGAAGAGGGGGCAAGGAATTCACCCCTCCACTTT
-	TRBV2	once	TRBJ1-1	CASSDIGGYTEAFF	TGTGCCAGCAGTGATATCGGGGGATACACTGAAGCTTTCTTT
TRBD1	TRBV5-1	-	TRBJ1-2	CASSWGTGNYGYTF	TGCGCCAGCAGCTGGGGGACAGGGAACTATGGCTACACCTTC
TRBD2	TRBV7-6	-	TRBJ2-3	CASSRLAGGPETQYF	TGTGCCAGCAGCAGACTAGCGGGGGGGCCAGAGACGCAGTATTTT
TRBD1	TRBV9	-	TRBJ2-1	CASSVMDRGGGEQFF	TGTGCCAGCAGCGTTATGGACAGGGGAGGAGGTGAGCAGTTCTTC
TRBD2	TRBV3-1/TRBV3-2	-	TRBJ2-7	CASSSRGASYEQYF	TGTGCCAGCAGCTCGCGGGGGGCATCCTACGAGCAGTACTTC
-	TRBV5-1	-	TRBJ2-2	CASSLMGLNTGELFF	TGCGCCAGCAGCTTGATGGGACTTAACACCGGGGAGCTGTTTTTT
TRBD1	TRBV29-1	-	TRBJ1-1	CSAPAGTGVMNTEAFF	TGCAGCGCCCCCGCCGGGACAGGGGTGATGAACACTGAAGCTTTCTTT
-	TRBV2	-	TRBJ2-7	CATSAGNNPYEQYF	TGTGCCACATCGGCGGGGAATAACCCCTACGAGCAGTACTTC
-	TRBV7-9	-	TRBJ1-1	CASSLVLEREAFF	TGTGCCAGCAGCTTAGTTCTCGAGAGGGAAGCTTTCTTT
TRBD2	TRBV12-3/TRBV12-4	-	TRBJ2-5	CASSLEAGAQYF	TGTGCCAGCAGTTTAGAGGCGGGGGCCCAGTACTTC
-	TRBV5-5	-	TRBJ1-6	CASRAREGYNSPLHF	TGTGCCAGCAGAGCCAGGGAGGGATATAATTCACCCCTCCACTTT
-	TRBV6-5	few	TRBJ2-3	CASSWSRTSTDTQYF	TGTGCCAGCAGTTGGTCGCGGACTAGCACAGATACGCAGTATTTT
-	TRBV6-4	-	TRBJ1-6	CASSEGVGTSPLHF	TGTGCCAGCAGCGAGGGGGTAGGCACTTCACCCCTTCACTTT
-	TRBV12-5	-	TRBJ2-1	CASGLEGLLGKQFF	TGTGCTAGTGGTTTGGAGGGGCTCCTTGGGAAGCAGTTCTTC
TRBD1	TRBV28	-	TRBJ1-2	CATLTGQDLYGYTF	TGTGCCACCCTTACCGGACAGGACCTCTATGGCTACACCTTC
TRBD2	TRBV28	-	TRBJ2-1	CASSPRLAGGLGEQFF	TGTGCCAGCAGTCCCCGCCTAGCGGGGGGGCTCGGTGAGCAGTTCTTC
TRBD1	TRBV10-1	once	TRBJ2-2	CASSSWTGFTGELFF	TGCGCCAGCAGTAGTTGGACAGGGTTCACCGGGGAGCTGTTTTTT
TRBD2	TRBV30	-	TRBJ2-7	CAWRSGGGYEQYF	TGTGCCTGGAGATCCGGGGGGGGCTACGAGCAGTACTTC
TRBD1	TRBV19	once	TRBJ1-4	CASSITGGGEKLFF	TGTGCCAGTAGTATAACAGGGGGTGGAGAAAAACTGTTTTTT
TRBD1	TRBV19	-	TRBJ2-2	CASRPQGAAGELFF	TGTGCCAGTAGGCCACAGGGGGCAGCCGGGGAGCTGTTTTTT
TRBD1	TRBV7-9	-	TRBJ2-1	CASSFSQGAYSEQFF	TGTGCCAGCAGCTTTTCGCAGGGGGCTTACTCTGAGCAGTTCTTC
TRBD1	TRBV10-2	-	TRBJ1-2	CASSGQGGNYGYTF	TGCGCCAGCAGTGGGCAGGGGGGAAACTATGGCTACACCTTC
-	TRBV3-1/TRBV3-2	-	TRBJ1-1	CASSSSGTEAFF	TGTGCCAGCAGCTCATCTGGGACAGAAGCTTTCTTT
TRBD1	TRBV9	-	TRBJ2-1	CASSVAGTGGYNEQFF	TGTGCCAGCAGCGTCGCCGGGACAGGGGGCTACAATGAGCAGTTCTTC
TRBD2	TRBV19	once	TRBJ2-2	CASSINSGGSTGELFF	TGTGCCAGTAGTATCAATAGCGGGGGGTCCACCGGGGAGCTGTTTTTT
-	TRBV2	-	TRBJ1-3	CASSEEMRSSGNTIYF	TGTGCCAGCAGTGAAGAAATGAGGAGCTCTGGAAACACCATATATTTT